The 8 T cell receptor beta chains in this list originate from one sample, sequenced in a study of a mutant IDH1 vaccine in newly diagnosed glioma. Time point defined: week 23, last vaccination. One vaccine dose held 300 ug of mutant IDH1 20-mer peptide and came with topical imiquimod. Sequencing used immunoSEQ multiplex PCR; TCRdb keeps in-frame clones, though not all of them. The sample shows about 77,000 clones, around 85% of them seen only once. These TCRs are of unknown antigen specificity. The material sequenced was PBMCs, taken from a glioma patient whose treatment included an IDH1 peptide vaccine. The receptor source for this set is a woman aged 45-59 years with glioma.

The CDR3 DNA sequence: TGTGCCAGCAGTTACGCTAACACAGGGGGCCATGGCTACACCTTC. Its protein is CASSYANTGGHGYTF. V and J are TRBV6-5 and TRBJ1-2; the match to TRBD1 covers 9 bases. This CDR3 comprises 15 residues. The germline gives CDR1 MNHEY, CDR2 SVGAGI. V lost 2 bases, J lost 6 bases, and 7 bases stayed unmatched.

The chain uses TRBV6-4 and TRBJ1-2; 9 bases line up with TRBD1. Trimming cost V 6 bases and J 8 bases; bases outside gene matches: 10. The CDR3 runs to 14 residues. Germline V gives CDR1 MRHNA, CDR2 SNTAGT. CDR3 protein: CASRITGGAEGYTF. CDR3 DNA sequence: TGTGCCAGCAGGATCACAGGGGGCGCTGAGGGCTACACCTTC.

V and J are TRBV5-1 and TRBJ2-1; a possible D gene is TRBD2 (5 bases). V was trimmed by 0 bases and J by 5 bases, leaving 9 bases between them. The germline V gene has CDR1 SGHRS and CDR2 YFSETQ. The length of the CDR3 is 14 residues. In DNA, the CDR3 is TGCGCCAGCAGCTTGGACGGACTCAACAATGAGCAGTTCTTC. Translation: CASSLDGLNNEQFF.

This chain uses TRBV7-9 with TRBJ2-3; TRBD2 matches at 7 bases. V gave up 7 bases and J gave up 0 bases; unmatched junction bases: 7. CDR3 length: 15 amino acids. Germline CDR1 reads SEHNR; CDR2 reads FQNEAQ (reference sequence). CDR3 sequence reads: CASTPRSGSTDTQYF. The CDR3 region has the DNA TGTGCCAGCACTCCCCGTAGCGGGAGCACAGATACGCAGTATTTT.

CDR3 DNA sequence: TGTGCCAGCAGCCATAGCGGGAGCGGAGATACGCAGTATTTT. Its protein product is CASSHSGSGDTQYF. The chain employs TRBV7-9 and TRBJ2-3, with 9 positions matching TRBD2. Looked up from germline, CDR1 is SEHNR and CDR2 is FQNEAQ (reference sequence). This CDR3 region has 14 residues. After removal of 5 bases from V and 5 bases from J, the junction contained 5 bases not matched to a gene.

The chain uses TRBV9 and TRBJ2-1, with TRBD2 matching 9 bases. Trimming cost V 2 bases and J 2 bases; bases outside gene matches: 11. The germline V gene has CDR1 SGDLS and CDR2 YYNGEE. The CDR3 extends over 18 amino acids. The CDR3 reads CASSVPAGGDGPYNEQFF. The CDR3 DNA follows: TGTGCCAGCAGCGTCCCCGCGGGAGGGGATGGCCCCTACAATGAGCAGTTCTTC.

CDR3 bases: TGTGCCAGCAGCGCCAGGGGAGGAAACGAGCAGTACTTC. Its protein product is CASSARGGNEQYF. This chain joins TRBV9 and TRBJ2-7, with D possibly called TRBD1 or TRBD2 (6 bases each). The CDR3 spans 13 residues. The germline V gene has CDR1 SGDLS and CDR2 YYNGEE. With 3 bases removed from V and 5 bases from J, the gap between germline ends came to 12 bases.

This rearrangement joins TRBV6-5 to TRBJ1-1; the D gene is possibly TRBD1 (6 bases). The length of the CDR3 is 15 residues. V was clipped by 6 bases and J by 4 bases, with 18 bases between them. Germline V gene data show CDR1 as MNHEY and CDR2 as SVGAGI. CDR3 loop: CASSLQGRVITEAFF. The CDR3 nucleotides are TGTGCCAGCAGCTTACAGGGACGGGTTATCACTGAAGCTTTCTTT.